Following are 7 T cell receptor beta chains from one sample sequenced in a study of early T cells in non-severe SARS-CoV-2 infection. TCRdb called the 5' RACE reads again in MiXCR, with one record for every CDR3 protein. The data contain around 76,000 distinct CDR3 sequences, approximately 10% of them seen just once; the ten biggest clones take up approximately 4.5%. The specimen sequenced was whole blood. These receptors all come from an adult who was a healthcare worker with PCR-confirmed SARS-CoV-2 infection or an uninfected control (not recorded which).

This clonotype occurred many times. V usage is TRBV6-2 or TRBV6-3 and J usage is TRBJ1-1; D is uncertain. This CDR3 contains 15 residues. The V gene's germline CDR1 is MNHEY and CDR2 SVGEGT. Trimming removed 2 bases from V and 0 bases from J, with 10 bases in between. The CDR3 spells CASSYEEVLNTEAFF. The CDR3 DNA follows: TGTGCCAGCAGTTACGAGGAGGTCTTGAACACTGAAGCTTTCTTT.

Many counts were recorded for this clonotype. This sequence joins TRBV6-5 and TRBJ1-4; 10 bases agree with TRBD1. This CDR3 region has 15 residues. CDR1 is MNHEY, CDR2 SVGAGI, per germline. V shed 0 bases, J shed 6 bases, and the junction held 1 base outside the gene matches. The CDR3 region is CASSYSGTGDEKLFF. In DNA form, the CDR3 reads TGTGCCAGCAGTTACTCCGGGACAGGGGATGAAAAACTGTTTTTT.

The chain employs TRBV19 and TRBJ1-5, with 8 positions matching TRBD1. V lost 4 bases to trimming and J lost 0 bases; unmatched junction nucleotides: 8. This CDR3 has 17 residues. Germline-derived CDR1 and CDR2 are LNHDA and SQIVND (reference sequence). CDR3 DNA: TGTGCCAGTAGTACTTTGCGGACAGGGTATAGCAATCAGCCCCAGCATTTT. The encoded protein is CASSTLRTGYSNQPQHF.

This clonotype came up a few times. CDR3 sequence: CASSQSGGPNQPQHF. The CDR3 DNA is TGCGCCAGCAGCCAATCGGGGGGGCCTAATCAGCCCCAGCATTTT. J is TRBJ1-5 and V is TRBV5-1; TRBD1 might be the D (6 bases). The CDR3 loop spans 15 amino acids. V lost 4 bases and J lost 4, with 15 bases in between. CDR1 SGHRS and CDR2 YFSETQ come from the germline V gene.

The V gene is TRBV7-9, the J gene TRBJ1-1, with D possibly matching TRBD1 (5 bases). Per germline, CDR1 SEHNR and CDR2 FQNEAQ (reference sequence). Between the trimmed V and J ends, which lost 0 bases and 1 base, there was a span of 6 bases. This CDR3 has 14 residues. Here the CDR3 DNA reads TGTGCCAGCAGCTTAGCGGGGCAGAACACTGAAGCTTTCTTT. Residues: CASSLAGQNTEAFF.

The table lists this clonotype with many counts. The V call is TRBV4-2, the J call TRBJ1-2; D might be TRBD1 (5 bases). The length of the CDR3 is 17 residues. With 3 bases removed from V and 5 bases from J, the gap between germline ends came to 22 bases. Germline V gene sequence: CDR1 LGHNA, CDR2 YNFKEQ. The CDR3 loop is CASSHLEIATEIYGYTF. In nucleotides, the CDR3 is TGTGCCAGCAGCCATTTAGAGATAGCGACAGAGATATATGGCTACACCTTC.

This clonotype was detected ten times or more. V usage is TRBV12-3 or TRBV12-4 and J usage is TRBJ1-3; weak D call: TRBD1 (6 bases). Trimming shortened V by 3 bases and J by 2 bases, and 8 bases separated the two germline ends. The CDR3 consists of 14 residues. The CDR3 DNA follows: TGTGCCAGCAGTTTCGGGGGCCCTGGAAACACCATATATTTT. Amino acids: CASSFGGPGNTIYF.